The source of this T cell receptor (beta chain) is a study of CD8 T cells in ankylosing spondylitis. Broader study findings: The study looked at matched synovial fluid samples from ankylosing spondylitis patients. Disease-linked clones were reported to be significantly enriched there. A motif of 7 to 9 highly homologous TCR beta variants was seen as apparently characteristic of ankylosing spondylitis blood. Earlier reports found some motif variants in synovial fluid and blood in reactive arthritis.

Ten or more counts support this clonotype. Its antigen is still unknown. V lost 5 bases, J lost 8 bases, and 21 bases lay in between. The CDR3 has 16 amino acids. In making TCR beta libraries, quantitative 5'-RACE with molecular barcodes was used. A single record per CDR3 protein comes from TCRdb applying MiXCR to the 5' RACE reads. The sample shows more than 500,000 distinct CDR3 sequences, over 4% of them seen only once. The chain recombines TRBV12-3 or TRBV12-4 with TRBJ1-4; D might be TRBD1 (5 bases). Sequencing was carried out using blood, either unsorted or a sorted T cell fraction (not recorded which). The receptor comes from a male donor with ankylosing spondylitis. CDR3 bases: TGTGCCAGCAGTCCTTATATTGTTCCCTGGGGCGAAAAACTGTTTTTT. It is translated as CASSPYIVPWGEKLFF.